The source of this T cell receptor beta chain is a study of blood T cells in healthy people across ages. Whole-study findings and limits: Relative to aged donors, long-lived donors carried more naive CD4+ cells and displayed higher diversity. Percentage of naive T cells showed a strong correlation with TCR beta diversity. Donor CMV status was unknown, possibly confounding expanded clonotype changes. Per-million-T-cell TCR beta diversity fell roughly linearly with age.

Alongside a J-beta primer mix, a sample-barcoded 5' primer served in a second PCR lasting about 6 to 11 cycles. MiXCR, applied by TCRdb to the 5' RACE reads, yields one record per CDR3 protein. Of 1.5 million to 2 million distinct CDR3 sequences listed, 28% are singletons. Germline loops: CDR1 DFQATT, CDR2 SNEGSKA (reference sequence). The CDR3 has 15 residues. The V gene end was trimmed by 5 bases and the J gene end by 4 bases; junction bases not matched to a gene: 6. This clonotype appeared many times. Antigen specificity is unknown. The TCR was taken from a woman aged 30 to 39 in good health. Specimen: blood. V and J are TRBV20-1 and TRBJ2-6; 9 bases match TRBD1. Here the CDR3 DNA reads TGCAGTGCTCTCCGGGACAGGGTAGGGGCCAACGTCCTGACTTTC. This encodes CSALRDRVGANVLTF.